This T cell receptor (beta chain) was captured in a study of shared clonotypes between healthy human individuals. Only CD45RO-negative cells positively selected for CCR7 counted as naive CD8 cells, so terminally differentiated effector memory CD45RA+ cells were excluded. This clone was observed a few times. Its target is not known. In replicate PCRs of sorted subsets, approximately 210 ng DNA, tens of thousands of T cell genomes, was used. The assay was immunoSEQ multiplex PCR, and TCRdb's table has in-frame clones only and misses some. The table includes around 2,000,000 clones, about 95% detected once. Overall study findings and caveats: The study generally estimated greater richness for naive than memory subsets. Since donors were few, the genetic and exposure-history diversity represented was limited.

CDR3 length equals 15 residues. Germline values: CDR1 MNHEY, CDR2 SMNVEV (reference sequence). Trimming cost V 4 bases and J 8 bases; bases outside gene matches: 4. Input material: naive CD8+ T cells sorted from blood. The genes are TRBV27 and TRBJ1-6; 11 bases align to TRBD1. This sequence originates from a man aged 18 to 29 in good health. This CDR3 is CASSYRDRGDSPLHF. CDR3 nucleotide sequence: TGTGCCAGCAGTTACCGGGACAGGGGGGATTCACCCCTCCACTTT.